A selection of T cell receptor beta chains follows, all from one sample in a study of blood T cell repertoires in COVID-19. Sequenced by immunoSEQ multiplex PCR; TCRdb stores in-frame clones only, minus some. Of 130,000 to 150,000 clones in the sample, around three quarters were seen once. The source material was peripheral blood. Source of these receptors: a man aged 55 to 69 with acute or convalescent COVID-19. Each CDR3 is given with its conserved first and last residue. D genes are given only for firm matches. The listing skips clone size in some rows; elsewhere it reads once, few, many or a size class.

>-|TRBJ1-1|TRBV12-3/TRBV12-4|-
CASRQTGGTEAFF
TGTGCCAGCAGACAGACAGGCGGGACTGAAGCTTTCTTT
>-|TRBJ2-7|TRBV11-3|TRBD1
CASSLAAGTGYEQYF
TGTGCCAGCAGCTTAGCCGCCGGGACAGGGTACGAGCAGTACTTC
>once|TRBJ2-1|TRBV7-9|-
CASSSADKGVNEQFF
TGTGCCAGCAGCTCAGCGGACAAAGGTGTAAATGAGCAGTTCTTC
>-|TRBJ2-1|TRBV11-2|-
CASSLDRGDEQFF
TGTGCCAGCAGCTTAGACCGCGGGGATGAGCAGTTCTTC
>-|TRBJ1-2|TRBV14|-
CASSLAGQRGSYGYTF
TGTGCCAGCAGCCTCGCGGGCCAACGAGGATCCTATGGCTACACCTTC
>-|TRBJ2-7|TRBV6-5|TRBD2
CASSYSWTSGHEQYF
TGTGCCAGCAGTTACTCCTGGACTAGCGGGCACGAGCAGTACTTC
>-|TRBJ2-7|TRBV7-9|TRBD2
CASSPEGGRAYEQYF
TGTGCCAGCAGCCCCGAAGGCGGGAGGGCCTACGAGCAGTACTTC
>-|TRBJ1-1|TRBV4-2|TRBD1
CASSRPGQGANTEAFF
TGTGCCAGCAGCCGCCCGGGACAGGGGGCGAACACTGAAGCTTTCTTT
>-|TRBJ2-1|TRBV7-9|TRBD2
CASTQGTSGRVRNEQFF
TGTGCCAGCACCCAGGGGACTAGCGGGAGGGTTAGGAATGAGCAGTTCTTC
>-|TRBJ2-7|TRBV19|-
CAINRGGEQYF
TGTGCCATTAACAGGGGAGGCGAGCAGTACTTC
>-|TRBJ2-2|TRBV28|-
CASSPARDTGELFF
TGTGCCAGCAGTCCCGCCCGCGACACCGGGGAGCTGTTTTTT
>once|TRBJ1-2|TRBV5-1|TRBD1
CASSLEVGGAGYGYTF
TGCGCCAGCAGCTTGGAGGTAGGGGGCGCCGGCTATGGCTACACCTTC
>-|TRBJ2-3|TRBV27|TRBD2
CASSFGGLAGGRYF
TGTGCCAGCAGTTTTGGAGGACTAGCCGGGGGGCGGTATTTT
>-|TRBJ2-5|TRBV5-4|TRBD1
CASSDPGQGAGETQYF
TGTGCCAGCAGCGATCCGGGACAGGGGGCTGGAGAGACCCAGTACTTC
>-|TRBJ1-2|TRBV6-6|-
CASSTLEGARYGYTF
TGTGCCAGCAGTACCTTGGAGGGAGCGCGATATGGCTACACCTTC
>-|TRBJ2-3|TRBV4-2|TRBD1
CASSQGTGGPTDTQYF
TGTGCCAGCAGCCAAGGAACAGGGGGCCCCACAGATACGCAGTATTTT
>-|TRBJ2-5|TRBV6-1|-
CASSERRGTRETQYF
TGTGCCAGCAGTGAACGGCGGGGTACGAGGGAGACCCAGTACTTC
>-|TRBJ1-1|TRBV29-1|TRBD1
CSFAGTGYTEAFF
TGCAGCTTTGCCGGGACAGGGTACACTGAAGCTTTCTTT
>-|TRBJ2-5|TRBV25-1|TRBD1
CASSDAGGPQETQYF
TGTGCCAGCAGTGATGCAGGGGGCCCTCAAGAGACCCAGTACTTC
>-|TRBJ2-7|TRBV7-9|TRBD2
CASSFSGSSYEQYF
TGTGCCAGCAGCTTTAGCGGGAGCTCCTACGAGCAGTACTTC
>-|TRBJ2-5|TRBV10-3|-
CAISELGLSVETQYF
TGTGCCATCAGTGAGTTGGGACTCTCCGTAGAGACCCAGTACTTC
>-|TRBJ2-5|TRBV7-6|-
CASSLVQQETQYF
TGTGCCAGCAGCTTAGTTCAGCAAGAGACCCAGTACTTC
>-|TRBJ1-2|TRBV7-2|-
CASSPFLGNHGYTF
TGTGCCAGCAGCCCCTTCCTCGGGAATCATGGCTACACCTTC
>-|TRBJ1-1|TRBV6-4|-
CASSTQPNTEAFF
TGTGCCAGCAGTACTCAACCTAACACTGAAGCTTTCTTT
>-|TRBJ2-7|TRBV5-1|TRBD1
CASRRQGYEQYF
TGCGCCAGCAGAAGACAGGGGTACGAGCAGTACTTC
>few|TRBJ2-1|TRBV5-6|-
CASSSSGHEQFF
TGTGCCAGCAGCTCGAGCGGTCATGAGCAGTTCTTC
>-|TRBJ1-1|TRBV6-2/TRBV6-3|-
CASSYEAGERGMNTEAFF
TGTGCCAGCAGTTACGAGGCAGGGGAGAGGGGGATGAACACTGAAGCTTTCTTT
>-|TRBJ1-3|TRBV5-3|-
CARSLETVGSGNTIYF
TGTGCCAGAAGCTTGGAAACAGTCGGATCTGGAAACACCATATATTTT
>-|TRBJ1-3|TRBV19|-
CASFTTGNTIYF
TGTGCCAGTTTTACTACCGGAAACACCATATATTTT
>-|TRBJ2-1|TRBV7-3|TRBD2
CASSLTLSGSYNEQFF
TGTGCCAGCAGCCTCACGCTGAGCGGGAGTTACAATGAGCAGTTCTTC
>-|TRBJ2-5|TRBV27|TRBD2
CASRNSGNQETQYF
TGTGCCAGCAGAAATAGCGGGAACCAAGAGACCCAGTACTTC
>-|TRBJ1-1|TRBV11-3|-
CASSSQGNTEAFF
TGTGCCAGCAGCTCACAGGGGAACACTGAAGCTTTCTTT
>-|TRBJ2-3|TRBV11-2|TRBD2
CASSLGSGGSLDTQYF
TGTGCCAGCAGCTTAGGGTCGGGAGGGTCCTTAGATACGCAGTATTTT
>-|TRBJ2-5|TRBV28|-
CASSPRGGEETQYF
TGTGCCAGCAGCCCTCGAGGGGGGGAGGAGACCCAGTACTTC
>-|TRBJ2-2|TRBV5-1|TRBD1
CASSLQTGVGTGELFF
TGCGCCAGCAGCTTACAGACAGGGGTTGGCACCGGGGAGCTGTTTTTT
>few|TRBJ1-3|TRBV6-1|TRBD1
CASSDRVGTGHGNTIYF
TGTGCCAGCAGTGATCGGGTCGGGACAGGACATGGAAACACCATATATTTT
>-|TRBJ2-5|TRBV19|TRBD2
CASSPTGLAVQETQYF
TGTGCCAGTAGCCCTACAGGACTAGCGGTCCAAGAGACCCAGTACTTC
>-|TRBJ2-6|TRBV2|TRBD2
CASSGLATGANVLTF
TGTGCCAGCTCGGGACTAGCTACGGGGGCCAACGTCCTGACTTTC
>-|TRBJ2-2|TRBV7-9|-
CASSLRTGELFF
TGTGCCAGCAGCTTGCGGACCGGGGAGCTGTTTTTT
>-|TRBJ2-7|TRBV5-1|-
CASSLEDGDSLYEQYF
TGCGCCAGCAGCTTGGAGGATGGCGATTCACTATACGAGCAGTACTTC
>few|TRBJ2-1|TRBV25-1|TRBD2
CASSGTSLIEAQFF
TGTGCCAGCAGTGGGACTAGTTTAATAGAGGCGCAGTTCTTC
>few|TRBJ1-3|TRBV18|-
CASSPNQASGNTIYF
TGTGCCAGCTCACCAAACCAGGCCTCTGGAAACACCATATATTTT